This T cell receptor (beta chain) was found in a study of control samples from healthy donors and cancer patients. This CDR3 region has 13 residues. The V and J ends lost 5 bases and 7 bases, in that order; junction bases with no gene match: 7. In germline, CDR1 is SGHRS, CDR2 YFSETQ. Measured with immunoSEQ multiplex PCR; TCRdb has only the in-frame clones, and not every one. Among fewer than 85,000 clones listed, around 93% were seen once. This chain joins TRBV5-1 and TRBJ1-2; 8 bases map to TRBD1. Sequencing was carried out using blood. The receptor was derived from a young woman in good health. The CDR3 nucleotides read TGCGCCAGCAGACGGGACAGGAGATTTGGCTACACCTTC. It yields the protein CASRRDRRFGYTF.